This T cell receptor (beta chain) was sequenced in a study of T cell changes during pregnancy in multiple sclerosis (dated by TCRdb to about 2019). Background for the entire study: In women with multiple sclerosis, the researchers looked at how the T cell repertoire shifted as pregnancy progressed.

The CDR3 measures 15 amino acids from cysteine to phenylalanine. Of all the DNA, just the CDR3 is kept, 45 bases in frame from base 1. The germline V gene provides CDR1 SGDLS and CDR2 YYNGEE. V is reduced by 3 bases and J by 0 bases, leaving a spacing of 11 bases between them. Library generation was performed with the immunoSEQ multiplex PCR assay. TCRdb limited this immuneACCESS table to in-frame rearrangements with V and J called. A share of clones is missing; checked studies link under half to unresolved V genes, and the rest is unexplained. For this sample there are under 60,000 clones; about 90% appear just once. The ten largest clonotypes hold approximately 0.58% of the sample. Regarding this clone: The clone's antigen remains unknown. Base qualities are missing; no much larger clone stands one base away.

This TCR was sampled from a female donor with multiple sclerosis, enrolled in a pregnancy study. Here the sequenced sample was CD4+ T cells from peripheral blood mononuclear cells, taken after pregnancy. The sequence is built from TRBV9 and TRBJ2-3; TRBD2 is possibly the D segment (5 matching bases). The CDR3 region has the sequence CASSARTGSTDTQYF. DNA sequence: TGTGCCAGCAGCGCGCGGACGGGAAGCACAGATACGCAGTATTTT.